The 7 T cell receptor beta chains presented below share a single source sample, sequenced in a study of shared clonotypes between healthy human individuals. TCRdb's copy holds only in-frame clones and misses some; the assay was immunoSEQ multiplex PCR. This table holds about 2.1 million clones, just under 95% found once. Naive CD8 cells lacked CD45RO, underwent positive selection for CCR7 and left out terminally differentiated effector memory CD45RA+ cells. The sample comprised naive CD8+ T cells from PBMCs. These receptors all stem from a man aged 18 to 35 in good health. Some clones in this sample may be carry-over from other donors' samples.

The genes are TRBV7-8 and TRBJ2-7; 7 nucleotides align to TRBD2. V trimming: 3 bases; J trimming: 3 bases; junction bases outside the gene matches: 14. Germline assignment: CDR1 SGHVS and CDR2 FQNEAQ. The CDR3 has 17 amino acids. CDR3 sequence: CASSLGRESRKGYEQYF. The CDR3 DNA follows: TGTGCCAGCAGCTTGGGGCGGGAGAGCCGAAAGGGCTACGAGCAGTACTTC.

The rearrangement uses TRBV6-1 and TRBJ1-5, with D possibly being TRBD1 (6 bases). The CDR3 totals 14 residues. Between the trimmed V and J ends, which lost 3 bases and 9 bases, there was a span of 15 bases. The germline V gene encodes CDR1 MNHNS and CDR2 SASEGT. The DNA of the CDR3 is TGTGCCAGCAGTGACTACAGGGCTCAGGGGCCCCAGCATTTT. It yields the protein CASSDYRAQGPQHF.

The chain combines TRBV7-3 with TRBJ2-6; TRBD1 or TRBD2 may be the D gene (5 bases each). With 4 bases removed from V and 13 bases from J, the gap between germline ends came to 14 bases. The CDR3 runs to 13 residues. CDR1 and CDR2 from the germline V gene are SGHTA and FQGTGA. The DNA for the CDR3 is TGTGCCAGCAGCTATGACCCTGAGGGGGTCCTGACTTTC. Its protein is CASSYDPEGVLTF.

This clone was recorded only once. J is TRBJ1-5 and V is TRBV7-6, with 9 bases fitting TRBD1. The CDR3 is made up of 15 amino acids. Germline-derived CDR1 and CDR2 are SGHVS and FNYEAQ. V dropped 5 bases and J dropped 1; count of bases not matched to a gene: 3. The DNA of the CDR3 is TGTGCCAGCAGCACAGGACAGGGGAGCAATCAGCCCCAGCATTTT. This sequence encodes CASSTGQGSNQPQHF.

The rearrangement links TRBV11-2 to TRBJ2-7, with 7 bases aligning to TRBD1. Germline CDR1 is SGHAT and CDR2 is FQNNGV. The ends lost 5 bases at V and 3 bases at J; junction bases unmatched: 4. There are 13 residues in the CDR3. The CDR3 DNA follows: TGTGCCAGCAGCGACAGGACAGGCTACGAGCAGTACTTC. Translated: CASSDRTGYEQYF.

The chain combines TRBV6-1 with TRBJ1-2; tentative D call: TRBD1 (5 bases). Germline V gives CDR1 MNHNS, CDR2 SASEGT. V was shortened by 4 bases and J by 4 bases, with 13 bases between the two germline ends. The CDR3 has 14 residues. CDR3 nucleotide sequence: TGTGCCAGCAGTGTAGCCAGGGATGTCTATGGCTACACCTTC. Its translation is CASSVARDVYGYTF.

V gene TRBV27 combines with J gene TRBJ1-2; TRBD1 agrees at 7 bases. V lost 6 bases, J lost 8 bases, and 6 bases stayed unmatched. The germline V gene has CDR1 MNHEY and CDR2 SMNVEV (reference sequence). The CDR3 runs 12 residues. CDR3 loop: CASSDRVVGYTF. DNA of the CDR3: TGTGCCAGCAGCGACAGGGTTGTGGGCTACACCTTC.